This T cell receptor beta chain is drawn from a study of cytomegalovirus exposure and HLA in healthy donors. General study findings and limits: An analysis done earlier found most TCR beta V segments productive about 87% or about 30% of the time. Most TCR sequences proved rare, with some public TCRs found in many donors. Investigators reported some 150 TCR beta chains as tied to cytomegalovirus. In a later analysis, most CMV-associated TCR beta chains appeared HLA-restricted.

The CDR3 is made up of 19 amino acids. Germline lookup yields CDR1 PRHDT and CDR2 FYEKMQ (reference sequence). Trimming took 7 bases from V and 0 from J, leaving 22 bases between them. This clone showed up many times. The antigen is unknown. PCR was performed using 60 Vbeta and 13 Jbeta primers. The protocol was immunoSEQ multiplex PCR, while the TCRdb copy is restricted to in-frame clones and leaves out a portion. Seen here are 150,000 to 200,000 clones, around 77% observed once, and the top ten hold 1.5% to 2%. The material sequenced was PBMCs. The TCR sequence derives from a man aged 25-40 years in good health and CMV-seronegative. The chain uses TRBV13 and TRBJ2-6; possibly TRBD2 for D (6 bases). CDR3 sequence: CASTVNSAGTISGANVLTF. For the CDR3, the DNA is TGTGCCAGCACCGTTAATTCGGCGGGGACGATCTCTGGGGCCAACGTCCTGACTTTC.